This T cell receptor (beta chain) was sequenced in a study of lymphopenia after photon versus proton radiotherapy. CDR1 SGDLS and CDR2 YYNGEE come from the germline V gene. After removal of 3 bases from V and 0 bases from J, the junction contained 4 bases not matched to a gene. The CDR3 totals 16 residues. The table came from immunoSEQ multiplex PCR; TCRdb's copy has only in-frame clones and leaves some out. The sample shows under 70,000 clones, about 90% of them seen only once. The chain links TRBV9 to TRBJ1-3; 9 bases fit TRBD1. The sample here was peripheral blood, taken from a patient treated with photon-based radiotherapy. The receptor's source is a woman aged 40 to 50 with cholangiocarcinoma. The CDR3 is CASSDGQGYSGNTIYF. DNA of the CDR3: TGTGCCAGCAGCGATGGACAGGGGTACTCTGGAAACACCATATATTTT.